The 17 T cell receptor beta chains below all came from one sample that was sequenced in a study of neurological immune-mediated disorders. TCRdb redid the calling of the 5' RACE reads with MiXCR, one entry per CDR3 protein. The sample consists of about 69,000 distinct CDR3 sequences, about 4% of them appearing once. The sequenced sample consisted of PBMCs. These receptor sequences come from a man under 40 with multiple sclerosis.

This clonotype was counted at least ten times. The chain has TRBV20-1 and TRBJ2-5; 9 bases are a match to TRBD1. J gave up 5 bases and V 3 bases, and 4 bases lay outside the gene matches. From germline, CDR1 is DFQATT and CDR2 SNEGSKA (reference sequence). There are 13 residues in the CDR3. CDR3 in amino acids: CSARDRGLETQYF. CDR3 sequence (DNA): TGCAGTGCTAGGGACAGGGGATTGGAGACCCAGTACTTC.

This clonotype came up many times. V gene TRBV29-1 combines with J gene TRBJ2-1; 11 nucleotides line up with TRBD2. J lost 3 bases, V lost 0 bases, and 4 bases had no gene match. The CDR3 has 16 residues. Germline CDR1 and CDR2: SQVTM and ANQGSEA. The DNA for the CDR3 is TGCAGCGTTGAAGATTGGGGGACTAGCGGCTACAATGAGCAGTTCTTC. This codes for CSVEDWGTSGYNEQFF.

At least ten counts were recorded for this clonotype. V gene TRBV12-3 or TRBV12-4 combines with J gene TRBJ2-1; D not resolved. V was trimmed by 7 bases and J by 2 bases, leaving 6 bases between them. CDR3 length: 12 amino acids. CDR3 nucleotide sequence: TGTGCCAGCAAGTCGACCTACAATGAGCAGTTCTTC. Translation: CASKSTYNEQFF.

This chain links TRBV29-1 with TRBJ1-1; TRBD1 agrees at 8 bases. V lost 7 bases and J lost 4; bases outside the gene matches: 8. CDR1 SQVTM and CDR2 ANQGSEA come from the germline V gene. The CDR3 has 13 amino acids. The CDR3: CSASGTGVTEAFF. The CDR3 nucleotides are TGCAGCGCCTCCGGGACAGGAGTCACTGAAGCTTTCTTT.

This clonotype was detected many times. One junction end disagrees with the germline gene, perhaps due to a read error. V gene TRBV25-1 combines with J gene TRBJ2-3; a weak D match, TRBD1 (6 bases). Germline V gene lookup returns CDR1 MGHDK and CDR2 SYGVNS. This CDR3 comprises 14 residues. In DNA form, the CDR3 reads TGTGTCAGCAGTGCATTCCAGGGGACAGATACGCAGTATTTT. This gives the protein CVSSAFQGTDTQYF.

This clonotype has at least ten counts. The rearrangement links TRBV20-1 to TRBJ2-7, with 11 bases that match TRBD1. The junction had 6 bases not matched to a gene; V was cut back by 5 bases and J by 6 bases. The CDR3 has 13 amino acids. CDR1 and CDR2 (germline): DFQATT, SNEGSKA (reference sequence). The CDR3 here is CSARRTGGSEQYF. The CDR3 DNA reads as TGCAGTGCTCGGCGGACAGGGGGCTCCGAGCAGTACTTC.

This clonotype was counted many times. Here the CDR3 DNA reads TGTGCCAGCAGGAGGGCAGGGGGGTCCCAAGAGACCCAGTACTTC. This gives the protein CASRRAGGSQETQYF. This chain joins TRBV27 and TRBJ2-5, with D perhaps matching TRBD1 (7 bases). Germline V lookup: CDR1 MNHEY, CDR2 SMNVEV (reference sequence). The CDR3 is 15 amino acids. Trimming took off 6 bases at V and 1 base at J, with 15 bases between the two ends.

The chain employs TRBV20-1 and TRBJ1-1, with D unresolved. The CDR3 contains 11 residues. Germline V lookup: CDR1 DFQATT, CDR2 SNEGSKA (reference sequence). With 1 base removed from V and 5 bases from J, the gap between germline ends came to 5 bases. CDR3 amino acids: CSARVRTEAFF. The CDR3 coding sequence is TGCAGTGCTAGAGTAAGGACTGAAGCTTTCTTT.

The chain recombines TRBV18 with TRBJ1-1, with D perhaps TRBD1 (5 bases). Germline-derived CDR1 and CDR2 are KGHSH and LQKENI. CDR3 length equals 13 residues. With 3 bases removed from V and 6 bases from J, the gap between germline ends came to 11 bases. CDR3 in amino acids: CASSPLREAEAFF. The DNA of the CDR3 is TGTGCCAGCTCACCTCTCAGGGAGGCTGAAGCTTTCTTT.

The table lists this clonotype with many counts. The genes are TRBV9 and TRBJ1-5; 8 nucleotides agree with TRBD1. Germline V gives CDR1 SGDLS, CDR2 YYNGEE. The CDR3 is made up of 14 amino acids. Germline trimming cut 4 bases from V and 5 bases from J; bases unmatched to any gene: 5. The CDR3, as DNA: TGTGCCAGCAGCCCAGGGGGCGGCGATCAGCCCCAGCATTTT. Translating it yields CASSPGGGDQPQHF. Full variable domain (remainder filled in from reference TRBV9 and TRBJ1-5): DSGVTQTPKHLITATGQRVTLRCSPRSGDLSVYWYQQSLDQGLQFLIQYYNGEERAKGNILERFSAQQFPDLHSELNLSSLELGDSALYFCASSPGGGDQPQHFGDGTRLSIL.

This clonotype was picked up many times. This chain connects TRBV6-5 to TRBJ2-2; tentatively, D is TRBD2 (6 bases). In germline, CDR1 is MNHEY, CDR2 SVGAGI. CDR3 length: 14 amino acids. Trimming stripped 2 bases from V and 3 bases from J, with 7 bases between. In DNA, the CDR3 is TGTGCCAGCAGTTACGGAGGGCACACCGGGGAGCTGTTTTTT. This sequence encodes CASSYGGHTGELFF.

This clonotype was picked up many times. The genes are TRBV7-9 and TRBJ2-1; no reliable D call. The V gene lost 4 bases and the J gene lost 3 bases, with 13 bases spanning the gap. Germline V lookup: CDR1 SEHNR, CDR2 FQNEAQ (reference sequence). The CDR3 spans 15 residues. CDR3: CASSSENTFYNEQFF. The CDR3 bases are TGTGCCAGCAGCTCCGAAAATACCTTCTACAATGAGCAGTTCTTC.

In this sample, this clonotype turned up many times. The chain employs TRBV20-1 and TRBJ2-7, with TRBD2 matching over 13 bases. The CDR3 has 18 residues. The germline V gene has CDR1 DFQATT and CDR2 SNEGSKA (reference sequence). V lost 1 base to trimming and J lost 0 bases; unmatched junction nucleotides: 9. Here the CDR3 DNA reads TGCAGTGCTAGAGGAGGACTAGCGGGGGCCGAGAGCTCCTACGAGCAGTACTTC. Its protein product is CSARGGLAGAESSYEQYF.

This clonotype was found many times. The chain joins TRBV7-2 to TRBJ2-6, with D possibly TRBD1 on 6 matching bases. The CDR3 loop spans 16 amino acids. V lost 1 base, J lost 4 bases, and 11 bases lay in between. Germline lookup yields CDR1 SGHTA and CDR2 FQGNSA. In DNA form, the CDR3 reads TGTGCCAGCAGCTTAGTAGTGGGGGCCGGGGCCAACGTCCTGACTTTC. It specifies CASSLVVGAGANVLTF.

This clonotype was detected many times. The V gene is TRBV20-1, the J gene TRBJ2-7; weak D call: TRBD2 (6 bases). V lost 3 bases and J 7 bases, leaving 19 bases between the germline ends. The CDR3 extends over 14 amino acids. Germline lookup yields CDR1 DFQATT and CDR2 SNEGSKA (reference sequence). The CDR3 protein is CSASLGRLYGEQYF. DNA of the CDR3: TGCAGTGCTAGTTTGGGGAGGCTTTATGGGGAGCAGTACTTC.

This clonotype was counted many times. The rearrangement links TRBV6-5 to TRBJ2-7, with D maybe TRBD1 (5 bases). CDR1 is MNHEY and CDR2 is SVGAGI in the germline V gene. This CDR3 region has 13 residues. Trimming stripped 7 bases from V and 3 bases from J, with 13 bases between. CDR3: CASTSAGYYEQYF. The DNA for the CDR3 is TGTGCCAGCACCTCCGCAGGGTACTACGAGCAGTACTTC.

The rearrangement links TRBV29-1 to TRBJ2-1; 7 bases are a match to TRBD1. V lost 4 bases and J lost 7; bases outside the gene matches: 13. This CDR3 comprises 15 residues. Germline values: CDR1 SQVTM, CDR2 ANQGSEA. CDR3 protein: CSVAGGLYETNEQFF. The CDR3 DNA is TGCAGCGTTGCAGGGGGTCTGTATGAGACGAATGAGCAGTTCTTC.